This T cell receptor beta chain stems from a study of blood T cell repertoires in COVID-19. Across the study: Some COVID-19 samples were acute and others convalescent; all came from the United States, Italy and Spain.

This table comes from immunoSEQ multiplex PCR, and its TCRdb copy is limited to in-frame clones, with some not included. The sample has a few hundred thousand clones; roughly 80% are singletons. Looked up from germline, CDR1 is SGHTA and CDR2 is FQGNSA. The CDR3 length is 17 residues. Unmatched junction bases numbered 10, after V lost 5 bases and J lost 2 bases. The TCR originated in a middle-aged woman with acute COVID-19. This chain joins TRBV7-2 and TRBJ2-3; 10 bases are shared with TRBD1. Sequencing was carried out using PBMCs or T cells enriched from blood (not recorded which). As DNA, the CDR3 is TGTGCCAGCAGCAGGCCGACCGGGACAGGGGCCACAGATACGCAGTATTTT. This gives the protein CASSRPTGTGATDTQYF.